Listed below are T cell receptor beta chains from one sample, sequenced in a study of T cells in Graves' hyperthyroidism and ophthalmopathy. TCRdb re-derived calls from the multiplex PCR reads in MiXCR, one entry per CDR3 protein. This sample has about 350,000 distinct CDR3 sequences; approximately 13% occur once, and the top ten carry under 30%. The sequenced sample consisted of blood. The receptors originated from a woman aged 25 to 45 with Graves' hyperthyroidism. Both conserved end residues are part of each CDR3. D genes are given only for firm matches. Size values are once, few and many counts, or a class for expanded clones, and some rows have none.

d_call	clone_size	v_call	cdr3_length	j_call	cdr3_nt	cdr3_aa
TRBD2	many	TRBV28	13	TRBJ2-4	TGTGCCAGCAGTTTACTAGCGGAAAACATTCAGTACTTC	CASSLLAENIQYF
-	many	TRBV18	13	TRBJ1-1	TGTGCCAGCTCACCGGGACAGAACACTGAAGCTTTCTTT	CASSPGQNTEAFF
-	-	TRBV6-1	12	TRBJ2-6	TGTGCCAGCACCATTGGGGCCAACGTCCTGACTTTC	CASTIGANVLTF
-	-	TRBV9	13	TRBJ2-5	TGTACCAGCAGCCCTCCCCGGGAGGAGACCCAGTACTTC	CTSSPPREETQYF
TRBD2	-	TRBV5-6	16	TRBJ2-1	TGTGCCAGCAGCTTGTTTTCGGGGGGTCCTCTCAATGAGCAGTTCTTC	CASSLFSGGPLNEQFF
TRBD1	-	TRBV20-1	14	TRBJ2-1	TGCAGTGCTTCAGACAGGGGCGCGGCGGGTGAGCAGTTCTTC	CSASDRGAAGEQFF
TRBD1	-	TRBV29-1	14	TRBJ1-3	TGCAGCGTCGCGGACAGGGGCACTGGAAACACCATATATTTT	CSVADRGTGNTIYF
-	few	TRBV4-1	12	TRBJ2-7	TGCGCCAGCAGCCAAGCTAAACTGGAGCAGTACTTC	CASSQAKLEQYF
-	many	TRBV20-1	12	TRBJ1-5	TGCAGTGCCAAGTATAGCAATCAGCCCCAGCATTTT	CSAKYSNQPQHF
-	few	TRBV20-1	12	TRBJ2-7	TGCAGTGCTAGATACGGGCCTGACGAGCAGTACTTC	CSARYGPDEQYF